This T cell receptor (beta chain) was sequenced in a study of response to subunit inactivated influenza vaccine. Study-level results: It was the authors' suggestion that each seasonal influenza vaccination recruits few new T cells.

Of note for this clonotype: Its antigen remains unidentified.

This CDR3 has 12 residues. CDR1 is SGHTA and CDR2 is FQGNSA in the germline V gene. V was pared by 4 bases and J by 7 bases, with 10 bases between. Each CDR3 protein gets one entry after TCRdb re-called the RT-PCR reads with MiXCR. The data hold fewer than 700,000 distinct CDR3 sequences, with roughly 13% observed a single time. This receptor was identified in a man aged 50 to 59 who received an inactivated influenza vaccine. The sequencing used PBMCs from blood, collected more than 35 days after vaccination. The chain joins TRBV7-2 to TRBJ1-2; no reliable D call. CDR3 loop: CASSSTWGGYTF. CDR3 bases: TGTGCCAGCAGCTCGACTTGGGGTGGCTACACCTTC.